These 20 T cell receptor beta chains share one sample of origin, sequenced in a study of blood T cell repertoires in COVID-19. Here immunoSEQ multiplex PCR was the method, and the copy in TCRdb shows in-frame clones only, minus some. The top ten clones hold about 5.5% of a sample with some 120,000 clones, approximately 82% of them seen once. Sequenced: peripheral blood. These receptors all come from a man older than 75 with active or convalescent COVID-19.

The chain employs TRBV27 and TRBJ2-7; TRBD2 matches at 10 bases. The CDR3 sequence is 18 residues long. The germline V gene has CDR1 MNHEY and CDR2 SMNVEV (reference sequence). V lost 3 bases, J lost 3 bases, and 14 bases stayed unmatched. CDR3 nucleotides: TGTGCCAGCAGTTTTGTGGGTTACGGGACTAGCGAGGTCTACGAGCAGTACTTC. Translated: CASSFVGYGTSEVYEQYF.

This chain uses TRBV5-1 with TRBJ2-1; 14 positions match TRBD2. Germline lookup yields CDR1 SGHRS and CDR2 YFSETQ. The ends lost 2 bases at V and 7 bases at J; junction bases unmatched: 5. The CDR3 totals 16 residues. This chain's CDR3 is CASSLRLAGGLNEQFF. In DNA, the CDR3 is TGCGCCAGCAGCTTAAGACTAGCGGGGGGGCTTAATGAGCAGTTCTTC.

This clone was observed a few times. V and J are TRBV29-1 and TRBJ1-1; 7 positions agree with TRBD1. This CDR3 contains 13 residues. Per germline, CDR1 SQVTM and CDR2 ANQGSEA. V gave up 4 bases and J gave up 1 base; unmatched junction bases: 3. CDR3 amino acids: CSVVGQENTEAFF. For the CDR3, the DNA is TGCAGCGTTGTAGGACAGGAGAACACTGAAGCTTTCTTT.

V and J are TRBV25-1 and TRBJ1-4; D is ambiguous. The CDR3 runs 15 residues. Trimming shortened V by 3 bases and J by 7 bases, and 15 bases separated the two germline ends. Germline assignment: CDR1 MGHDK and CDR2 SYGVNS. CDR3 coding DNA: TGTGCCAGCAGTGACCCCACATCGGGAGGTGAAAAACTGTTTTTT. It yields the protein CASSDPTSGGEKLFF.

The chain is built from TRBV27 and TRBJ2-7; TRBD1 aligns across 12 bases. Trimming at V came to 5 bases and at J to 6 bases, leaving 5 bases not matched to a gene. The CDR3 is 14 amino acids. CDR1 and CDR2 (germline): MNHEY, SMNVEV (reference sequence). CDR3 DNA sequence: TGTGCCAGCAGTCTGGGACAGGGGGCCCTCGAGCAGTACTTC. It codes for CASSLGQGALEQYF.

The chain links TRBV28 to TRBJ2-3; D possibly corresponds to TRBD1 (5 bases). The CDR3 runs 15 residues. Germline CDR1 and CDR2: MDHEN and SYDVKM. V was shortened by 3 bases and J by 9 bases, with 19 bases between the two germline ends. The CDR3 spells CASSLGQGTGQTQYF. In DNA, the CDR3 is TGTGCCAGCAGTTTGGGGCAGGGTACGGGTCAGACGCAGTATTTT.

CDR3 nucleotides: TGCGCCAGCAGCTTGGTAGGTGGAGATTCTATGAAAGAAGCTTTCTTT. This translates into CASSLVGGDSMKEAFF. The chain combines TRBV5-1 with TRBJ1-1; no clear D. The CDR3 covers 16 residues. In germline, CDR1 is SGHRS, CDR2 YFSETQ. V was cut by 0 bases and J by 8 bases, with 20 bases left in between.

The CDR3 DNA reads as TGTGCCAGCAGCCCGTGGCTGGAGAGCTCCTACGAGCAGTACTTC. Its translation: CASSPWLESSYEQYF. This chain joins TRBV5-5 and TRBJ2-7; no reliable D call. The germline V gene has CDR1 SGHKS and CDR2 YYEKEE (reference sequence). The germline V and J ends were trimmed by 4 bases and 0 bases, with 14 bases remaining between them. The CDR3 is made up of 15 amino acids.

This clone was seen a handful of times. CDR3 DNA: TGCGCCAGCAGTGAAAGTGGGCGCGGGGGCACAGATACGCAGTATTTT. This encodes CASSESGRGGTDTQYF. The chain has TRBV10-2 and TRBJ2-3, with D possibly being TRBD2 (6 bases). Germline CDR1 reads WSHSY; CDR2 reads SAAADI. The CDR3 is made up of 16 amino acids. Trimming pared 3 bases from V and 1 base from J, leaving 14 bases between.

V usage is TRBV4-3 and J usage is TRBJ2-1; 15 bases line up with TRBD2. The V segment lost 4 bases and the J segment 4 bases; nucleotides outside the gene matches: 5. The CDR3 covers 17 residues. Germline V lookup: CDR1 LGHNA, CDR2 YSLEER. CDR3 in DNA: TGCGCCAGCAGCCCGGTAGGGACTAGCGGGGGGTACAATGAGCAGTTCTTC. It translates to CASSPVGTSGGYNEQFF.

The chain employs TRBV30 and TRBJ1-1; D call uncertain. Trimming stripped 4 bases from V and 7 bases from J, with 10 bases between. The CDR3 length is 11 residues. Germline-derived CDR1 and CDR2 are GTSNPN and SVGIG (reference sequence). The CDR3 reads CAWTAGFEAFF. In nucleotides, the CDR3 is TGTGCCTGGACAGCCGGGTTTGAAGCTTTCTTT.

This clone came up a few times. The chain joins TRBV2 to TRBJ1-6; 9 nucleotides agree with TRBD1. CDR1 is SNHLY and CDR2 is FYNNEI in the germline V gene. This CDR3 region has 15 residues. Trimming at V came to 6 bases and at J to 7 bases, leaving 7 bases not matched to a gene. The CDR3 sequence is CASREQGALNSPLHF. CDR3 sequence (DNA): TGTGCCAGCAGGGAACAGGGGGCGCTGAATTCACCCCTCCACTTT.

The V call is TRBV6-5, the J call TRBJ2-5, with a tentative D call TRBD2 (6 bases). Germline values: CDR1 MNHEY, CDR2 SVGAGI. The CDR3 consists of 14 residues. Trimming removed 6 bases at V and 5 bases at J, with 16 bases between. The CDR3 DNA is TGTGCCAGCAGCCTCCTAGGGGAGGCGGAGACCCAGTACTTC. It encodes CASSLLGEAETQYF.

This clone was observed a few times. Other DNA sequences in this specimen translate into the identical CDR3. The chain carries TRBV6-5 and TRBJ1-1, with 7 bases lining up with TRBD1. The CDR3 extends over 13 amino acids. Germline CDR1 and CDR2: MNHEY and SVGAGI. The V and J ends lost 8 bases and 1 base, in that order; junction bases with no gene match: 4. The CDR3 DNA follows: TGTGCCAGCCGCCCAGGGGGGAACACTGAAGCTTTCTTT. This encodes CASRPGGNTEAFF.

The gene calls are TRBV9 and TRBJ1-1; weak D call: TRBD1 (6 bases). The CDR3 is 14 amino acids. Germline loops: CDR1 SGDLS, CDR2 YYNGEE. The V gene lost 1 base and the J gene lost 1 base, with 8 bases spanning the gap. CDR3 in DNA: TGTGCCAGCAGCGTAACAGGGAAGAACACTGAAGCTTTCTTT. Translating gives CASSVTGKNTEAFF.

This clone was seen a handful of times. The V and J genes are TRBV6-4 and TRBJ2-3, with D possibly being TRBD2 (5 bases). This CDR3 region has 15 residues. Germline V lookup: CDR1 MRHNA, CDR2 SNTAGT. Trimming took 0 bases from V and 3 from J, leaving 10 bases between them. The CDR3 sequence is CASSDSEGGTDTQYF. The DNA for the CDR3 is TGTGCCAGCAGTGACTCAGAGGGTGGAACAGATACGCAGTATTTT.

CDR3 sequence: CASKQKGARTEAFF. The CDR3, as DNA: TGTGCCAGCAAACAGAAGGGGGCACGCACTGAAGCTTTCTTT. The rearrangement links TRBV28 to TRBJ1-1; 7 bases line up with TRBD1. Germline values: CDR1 MDHEN, CDR2 SYDVKM. CDR3 length: 14 amino acids. J lost 4 bases, V lost 7 bases, and 9 bases had no gene match.

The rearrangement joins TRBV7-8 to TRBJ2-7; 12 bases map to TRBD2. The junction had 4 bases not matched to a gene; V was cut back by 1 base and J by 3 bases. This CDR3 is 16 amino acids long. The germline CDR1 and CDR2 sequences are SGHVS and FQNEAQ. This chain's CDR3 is CASSLGLLAGGYEQYF. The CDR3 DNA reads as TGTGCCAGCAGCTTAGGCTTACTAGCGGGGGGCTACGAGCAGTACTTC.

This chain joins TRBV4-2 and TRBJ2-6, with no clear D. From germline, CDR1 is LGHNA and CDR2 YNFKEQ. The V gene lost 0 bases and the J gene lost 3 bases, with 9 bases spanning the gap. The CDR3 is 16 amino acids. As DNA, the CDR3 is TGTGCCAGCAGCCAAGACGCGGTGAGTGGGGCCAACGTCCTGACTTTC. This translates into CASSQDAVSGANVLTF.

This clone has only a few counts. CDR3: CASSVRTSGKETQYF. The CDR3 region has the DNA TGCGCCAGCAGCGTCCGGACTAGCGGGAAAGAGACCCAGTACTTC. V usage is TRBV5-1 and J usage is TRBJ2-5; 12 positions agree with TRBD2. V trimming: 4 bases; J trimming: 3 bases; junction bases outside the gene matches: 4. Germline CDR1 SGHRS, CDR2 YFSETQ. The length of the CDR3 is 15 residues.